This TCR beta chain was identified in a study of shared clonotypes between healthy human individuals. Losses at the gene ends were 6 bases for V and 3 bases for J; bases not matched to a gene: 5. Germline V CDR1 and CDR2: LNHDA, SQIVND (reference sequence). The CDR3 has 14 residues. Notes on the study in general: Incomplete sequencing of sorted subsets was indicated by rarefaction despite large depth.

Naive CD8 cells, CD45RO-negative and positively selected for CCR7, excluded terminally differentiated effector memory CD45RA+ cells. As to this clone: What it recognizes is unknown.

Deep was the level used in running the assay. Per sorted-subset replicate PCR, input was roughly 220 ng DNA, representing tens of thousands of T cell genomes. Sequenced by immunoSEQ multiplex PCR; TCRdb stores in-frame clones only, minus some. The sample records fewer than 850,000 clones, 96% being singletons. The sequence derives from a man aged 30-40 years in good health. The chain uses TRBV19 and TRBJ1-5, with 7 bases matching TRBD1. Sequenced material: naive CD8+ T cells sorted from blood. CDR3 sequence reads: CASRRQGLNQPQHF. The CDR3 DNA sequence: TGTGCCAGTAGGAGACAGGGTCTCAATCAGCCCCAGCATTTT.